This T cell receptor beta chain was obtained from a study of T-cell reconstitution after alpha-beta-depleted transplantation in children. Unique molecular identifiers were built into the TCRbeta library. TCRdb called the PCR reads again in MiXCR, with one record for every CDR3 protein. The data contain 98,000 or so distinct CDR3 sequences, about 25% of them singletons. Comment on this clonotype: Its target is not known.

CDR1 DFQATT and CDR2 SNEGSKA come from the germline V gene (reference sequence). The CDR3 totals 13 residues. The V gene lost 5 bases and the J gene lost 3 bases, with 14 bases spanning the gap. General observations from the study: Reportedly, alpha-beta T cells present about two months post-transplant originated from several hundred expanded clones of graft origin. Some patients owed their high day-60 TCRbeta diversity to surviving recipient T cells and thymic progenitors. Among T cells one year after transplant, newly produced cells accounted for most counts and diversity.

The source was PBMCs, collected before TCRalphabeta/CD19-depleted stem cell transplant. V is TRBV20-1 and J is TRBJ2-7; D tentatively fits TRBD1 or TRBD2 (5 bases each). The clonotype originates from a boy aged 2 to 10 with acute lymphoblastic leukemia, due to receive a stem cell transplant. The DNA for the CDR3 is TGCAGTGCTGGACCGGGGCATAACTACGAGCAGTACTTC. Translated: CSAGPGHNYEQYF.